One and the same sample provided the 32 T cell receptor beta chains below, sequenced in a study of T-cell reconstitution after alpha-beta-depleted transplantation in children. Preparing the TCRbeta library involved the use of unique molecular identifiers. MiXCR, applied by TCRdb to the PCR reads, yields one record per CDR3 protein. The sample lists about 200,000 distinct CDR3 sequences; more than 15% were seen once. This sample comprised PBMCs, mostly from graft donor cells, obtained 360 days after TCRalphabeta/CD19-depleted stem cell transplant. The source of these receptors is a male patient under 10 years old who had a stem cell transplant for acute lymphoblastic leukemia, so the T cells may come from the graft donor.

The J gene is TRBJ2-5, the V gene TRBV10-3; D ambiguous. Trimming cost V 4 bases and J 4 bases, with 7 bases left between them. The CDR3 totals 12 residues. Germline-derived CDR1 and CDR2 are ENHRY and SYGVKD. The CDR3 sequence: CAISVTGETQYF. Written as DNA, the CDR3 is TGTGCCATCAGTGTGACGGGAGAGACCCAGTACTTC.

A few counts support this clonotype. This sequence joins TRBV12-3 or TRBV12-4 and TRBJ1-1, with D uncertain. V shed 5 bases and J shed 4 bases, with 11 bases lying between them. The CDR3 length is 13 residues. CDR3: CASSLRRVTEAFF. CDR3 in DNA: TGTGCCAGCAGTCTCCGAAGGGTCACTGAAGCTTTCTTT.

This clonotype was counted between two and nine times. The genes are TRBV15 and TRBJ2-3; TRBD1 matches at 8 bases. CDR1 is LNHNV, CDR2 YYDKDF, per germline (reference sequence). The length of the CDR3 is 15 residues. Trimming at V came to 3 bases and at J to 3 bases, leaving 5 bases not matched to a gene. The chain's CDR3 is CATSSGQGWTDTQYF. The CDR3 nucleotides are TGTGCCACCAGCAGTGGACAGGGATGGACAGATACGCAGTATTTT. The full variable domain, with the rest looked up from reference TRBV15 and TRBJ2-3, is DAMVIQNPRYQVTQFGKPVTLSCSQTLNHNVMYWYQQKSSQAPKLLFHYYDKDFNNEADTPDNFQSRRPNTSFCFLDIRSPGLGDTAMYLCATSSGQGWTDTQYFGPGTRLTVL.

This chain connects TRBV6-1 to TRBJ1-1; D unresolved. Trimming took 7 bases from V and 5 from J, leaving 17 bases between them. Germline assignment: CDR1 MNHNS and CDR2 SASEGT. This CDR3 spans 14 amino acids. Here the CDR3 reads CASKARSVPTEAFF. In nucleotides, the CDR3 is TGTGCCAGCAAGGCCAGGTCCGTCCCTACTGAAGCTTTCTTT.

CDR3 sequence reads: CASSQHMGGQTYEQYF. CDR3 nucleotide sequence: TGCGCCAGCAGCCAGCATATGGGGGGCCAAACCTACGAGCAGTACTTC. The gene calls are TRBV4-3 and TRBJ2-7, with D tentatively TRBD1 or TRBD2 (6 bases each). The CDR3 is 16 amino acids. CDR1 is LGHNA, CDR2 YSLEER, per germline. Trimming removed 3 bases at V and 2 bases at J, with 17 bases between.

This chain connects TRBV3-1 to TRBJ2-3; no firm D call. The CDR3 runs to 15 residues. The germline V gene has CDR1 LGHDT and CDR2 YNNKEL (reference sequence). The V end lost 1 base, the J end lost 2 bases, and 10 bases lay between the germline ends. The DNA of the CDR3 is TGTGCCAGCAGCCAAGTCAGTGACAACACAGATACGCAGTATTTT. This translates into CASSQVSDNTDTQYF.

This CDR3 is CASSAGPGQPQHF. CDR3 bases: TGTGCCAGCAGCGCCGGACCAGGACAGCCCCAGCATTTT. The rearrangement links TRBV9 to TRBJ1-5; D not resolved. The germline CDR1 and CDR2 sequences are SGDLS and YYNGEE. Trimming pared 3 bases from V and 7 bases from J, leaving 11 bases between. CDR3 length: 13 residues.

V gene TRBV7-8 combines with J gene TRBJ1-3; D is unclear. This CDR3 has 17 amino acids. The V end was cut by 4 bases, the J end by 0 bases, with 16 bases between. The V gene's germline CDR1 is SGHVS and CDR2 FQNEAQ. CDR3 sequence (DNA): TGTGCCAGCAGCTCAGGCGGTTCCCTTACCTCTGGAAACACCATATATTTT. Residues: CASSSGGSLTSGNTIYF.

In its sample, this clonotype was seen a few times. V is TRBV25-1 and J is TRBJ1-5, with D possibly being TRBD1 (6 bases). The CDR3 loop spans 14 amino acids. Trimming took 4 bases from V and 4 from J, leaving 11 bases between them. Germline V gene data show CDR1 as MGHDK and CDR2 as SYGVNS. CDR3 residues: CASSATGKNQPQHF. The CDR3 bases are TGTGCCAGCAGTGCTACAGGGAAGAATCAGCCCCAGCATTTT.

This chain connects TRBV19 to TRBJ1-2, with D hard to call. The germline V gene encodes CDR1 LNHDA and CDR2 SQIVND (reference sequence). CDR3 length: 13 residues. The V gene lost 3 bases and the J gene lost 1 base, with 6 bases spanning the gap. In nucleotides, the CDR3 is TGTGCCAGTAGTATTGTCGGTAACTATGGCTACACCTTC. Encoded protein: CASSIVGNYGYTF.

This clonotype was recorded a few times. The V gene is TRBV6-2 or TRBV6-3, the J gene TRBJ2-5, with D unresolved. Trimming shortened V by 3 bases and J by 5 bases, and 10 bases separated the two germline ends. The CDR3 spans 13 residues. Per germline, CDR1 MNHEY and CDR2 SVGEGT. For the CDR3, the DNA is TGTGCCAGCAGTTATGCCGGACGGGAGACCCAGTACTTC. This translates into CASSYAGRETQYF.

The chain employs TRBV29-1 and TRBJ1-2; weak D call: TRBD1 (5 bases). Trimming took 3 bases from V and 3 from J, leaving 14 bases between them. Per germline, CDR1 SQVTM and CDR2 ANQGSEA. CDR3 size: 14 residues. Here the CDR3 DNA reads TGCAGCGTTGACTCGGCAGGGCATGACTATGGCTACACCTTC. Its protein is CSVDSAGHDYGYTF.

This clonotype appeared a few times. V usage is TRBV19 and J usage is TRBJ2-2, with D perhaps TRBD1 (6 bases). The CDR3 runs 17 residues. Between the trimmed V and J ends, which lost 0 bases and 0 bases, there was a span of 11 bases. In germline, CDR1 is LNHDA, CDR2 SQIVND (reference sequence). The CDR3 DNA sequence: TGTGCCAGTAGTATAGATCGGAACAGGGCGAACACCGGGGAGCTGTTTTTT. This sequence encodes CASSIDRNRANTGELFF.

This clonotype was detected only a few times. The V gene is TRBV27, the J gene TRBJ2-7; D remains ambiguous. Germline loops: CDR1 MNHEY, CDR2 SMNVEV (reference sequence). The CDR3 has 15 residues. The ends were cut back, 2 bases at V and 1 base at J, with 12 bases in the middle. CDR3 DNA: TGTGCCAGCAGTTTAAGTGGGTTGGGGTCCTACGAGCAGTACTTC. It translates to CASSLSGLGSYEQYF.

This clonotype was detected only a few times. The chain is built from TRBV24-1 and TRBJ1-5; 7 bases map to TRBD1. The CDR3 runs to 14 residues. Trimming removed 7 bases from V and 11 bases from J; junction bases left unmatched: 13. Germline loops: CDR1 KGHDR, CDR2 SFDVKD. Here the CDR3 reads CATRPGRLQGSQHF. The DNA of the CDR3 is TGTGCCACCAGACCCGGCCGATTACAGGGGTCCCAGCATTTT.

In its sample, this clonotype was seen a few times. This chain's CDR3 is CASSQEAAGVMNTEAFF. In DNA, the CDR3 is TGCGCCAGCAGCCAAGAGGCCGCAGGGGTAATGAACACTGAAGCTTTCTTT. The chain carries TRBV4-3 and TRBJ1-1; possibly TRBD1 for D (6 bases). The germline V gene has CDR1 LGHNA and CDR2 YSLEER. The V gene lost 0 bases and the J gene lost 0 bases, with 14 bases spanning the gap. The CDR3 loop spans 17 amino acids.

This clonotype was seen a handful of times. The V and J genes are TRBV20-1 and TRBJ2-1; TRBD2 matches 7 bases. Germline trimming cut 6 bases from V and 4 bases from J; bases unmatched to any gene: 21. The CDR3 sequence is 18 residues long. Germline values: CDR1 DFQATT, CDR2 SNEGSKA (reference sequence). For the CDR3, the DNA is TGCAGTGCCCCAGTTTGGGGGGGACCCTTACCAAATTACAATGAGCAGTTCTTC. It codes for CSAPVWGGPLPNYNEQFF.

The table lists this clonotype with a few counts. J is TRBJ2-2 and V is TRBV9; possible D gene TRBD1, 5 bases. The CDR3 contains 13 residues. V gave up 0 bases and J gave up 6 bases, with 6 bases separating them. The germline gives CDR1 SGDLS, CDR2 YYNGEE. Here the CDR3 DNA reads TGTGCCAGCAGCGTAGTAGGGGCCGGGGAGCTGTTTTTT. Translating it yields CASSVVGAGELFF.

This clonotype appeared a few times. CDR3 in amino acids: CASSEMAGSSYEQYF. For the CDR3, the DNA is TGCGCCAGCAGTGAGATGGCAGGGAGCTCCTACGAGCAGTACTTC. The chain uses TRBV10-2 and TRBJ2-7, with D tentatively TRBD1 or TRBD2 (5 bases each). Germline CDR1 WSHSY, CDR2 SAAADI. CDR3 length: 15 residues. The ends were cut back, 2 bases at V and 0 bases at J, with 11 bases in the middle.

This clonotype turned up a few times. The V and J genes are TRBV4-1 and TRBJ1-1; TRBD1 is a possible D gene (6 bases). The CDR3 spans 14 residues. Trimming shortened V by 5 bases and J by 2 bases, and 12 bases separated the two germline ends. The germline V gene encodes CDR1 MGHRA and CDR2 YSYEKL. CDR3 amino acids: CASSKGHLNTEAFF. The CDR3 region has the DNA TGCGCCAGCAGCAAGGGACATCTAAACACTGAAGCTTTCTTT.

This clonotype has just a few counts. J is TRBJ2-7 and V is TRBV27, with D tentatively TRBD1 (7 bases). V was pared by 6 bases and J by 7 bases, with 25 bases between. Germline V gene lookup returns CDR1 MNHEY and CDR2 SMNVEV (reference sequence). CDR3 length: 16 residues. This CDR3 reads CASRESTGDQGGEQYF. DNA of the CDR3: TGTGCCAGCAGAGAATCAACTGGAGATCAGGGGGGAGAGCAGTACTTC.

This chain connects TRBV5-1 to TRBJ2-3; D gene ambiguous. The CDR3 runs to 12 residues. Germline V gene data show CDR1 as SGHRS and CDR2 as YFSETQ. Trimming pared 0 bases from V and 5 bases from J, leaving 4 bases between. Here the CDR3 reads CASSLEGDTQYF. CDR3 DNA sequence: TGCGCCAGCAGCTTGGAGGGAGATACGCAGTATTTT.

The rearrangement uses TRBV6-1 and TRBJ2-7, with TRBD1 as a possible D gene (6 bases). V was clipped by 6 bases and J by 3 bases, with 15 bases between them. The CDR3 is 14 residues long. CDR1 is MNHNS, CDR2 SASEGT, per germline. CDR3 residues: CASSRQDSRYEQYF. CDR3 sequence (DNA): TGTGCCAGCAGCCGCCAGGACAGCCGCTACGAGCAGTACTTC.

The chain links TRBV9 to TRBJ2-3; TRBD2 matches at 8 bases. V lost 3 bases to trimming and J lost 2 bases; unmatched junction nucleotides: 2. The CDR3 sequence is 14 residues long. From germline, CDR1 is SGDLS and CDR2 YYNGEE. CDR3: CASSGTSNTDTQYF. CDR3 nucleotides: TGTGCCAGCAGCGGGACTAGCAACACAGATACGCAGTATTTT.

V gene TRBV5-1 combines with J gene TRBJ1-2; D remains unclear. The CDR3 totals 14 residues. The germline V gene encodes CDR1 SGHRS and CDR2 YFSETQ. V was pared by 0 bases and J by 4 bases, with 10 bases between. The DNA of the CDR3 is TGCGCCAGCAGCTTGGAACAGTCCGCCTATGGCTACACCTTC. Protein sequence: CASSLEQSAYGYTF.

This clonotype was found many times. The chain has TRBV29-1 and TRBJ1-1, with D perhaps TRBD1 (5 bases). Trimming removed 2 bases from V and 1 base from J, with 11 bases in between. Per the germline V gene, CDR1 is SQVTM and CDR2 is ANQGSEA. The CDR3 sequence is 14 residues long. CDR3 sequence (DNA): TGCAGCGTTGAATTGGGACGGGCGAACACTGAAGCTTTCTTT. It is translated as CSVELGRANTEAFF. Looking up the rest from reference TRBV29-1 and TRBJ1-1 gives the full variable domain: SAVISQKPSRDICQRGTSLTIQCQVDSQVTMMFWYRQQPGQSLTLIATANQGSEATYESGFVIDKFPISRPNLTFSTLTVSNMSPEDSSIYLCSVELGRANTEAFFGQGTRLTVV.

The CDR3 is CASRPDAGKGGTEAFF. The CDR3 DNA sequence: TGTGCCAGCAGGCCGGATGCGGGGAAGGGAGGCACTGAAGCTTTCTTT. The rearrangement joins TRBV7-9 to TRBJ1-1, with no clear D. The CDR3 has 16 amino acids. Germline V CDR1 and CDR2: SEHNR, FQNEAQ (reference sequence). V was pared by 6 bases and J by 4 bases, with 21 bases between.

This clonotype appeared a few times. V usage is TRBV7-2 and J usage is TRBJ2-7; 8 bases line up with TRBD2. This CDR3 is 16 amino acids long. Germline CDR1 reads SGHTA; CDR2 reads FQGNSA. Trimming took 5 bases from V and 0 from J; bases not matched to a gene: 9. CDR3 sequence reads: CASSLNGRGVSYEQYF. The CDR3 nucleotides read TGTGCCAGCAGCCTCAATGGGCGGGGGGTCTCCTACGAGCAGTACTTC. Full variable domain (rest looked up from reference TRBV7-2 and TRBJ2-7): GAGVSQSPSNKVTEKGKDVELRCDPISGHTALYWYRQSLGQGLEFLIYFQGNSAPDKSGLPSDRFSAERTGGSVSTLTIQRTQQEDSAVYLCASSLNGRGVSYEQYFGPGTRLTVT.

V and J are TRBV20-1 and TRBJ2-7; tentative D call: TRBD1 (6 bases). CDR1 is DFQATT, CDR2 SNEGSKA, per germline (reference sequence). Deletions cut 5 bases from V and 2 bases from J, with 10 bases between. CDR3 length equals 12 residues. CDR3 nucleotides: TGCAGTGCTTACAGGGTACCCTACGAGCAGTACTTC. Protein: CSAYRVPYEQYF.

In its sample, this clonotype was seen a few times. V gene TRBV4-3 combines with J gene TRBJ2-3; the match to TRBD1 covers 7 bases. The V gene's germline CDR1 is LGHNA and CDR2 YSLEER. The CDR3 runs to 15 residues. V gave up 4 bases and J gave up 4 bases; unmatched junction bases: 8. The CDR3 spells CASSPRGTQPDTQYF. The CDR3 nucleotides read TGCGCCAGCAGCCCCAGGGGGACCCAACCAGATACGCAGTATTTT.

This clonotype was picked up a small number of times. The rearrangement joins TRBV11-2 to TRBJ1-1, with D perhaps matching TRBD1 (5 bases). The V and J ends lost 2 bases and 0 bases respectively, with 13 bases between them. CDR3 size: 16 residues. The germline CDR1 and CDR2 sequences are SGHAT and FQNNGV. Here the CDR3 DNA reads TGTGCCAGCAGCTTAATACGGGGCGCACTGAACACTGAAGCTTTCTTT. Translation gives CASSLIRGALNTEAFF.

The chain uses TRBV2 and TRBJ1-2, with a possible D match to TRBD1 (5 bases). Germline values: CDR1 SNHLY, CDR2 FYNNEI. V was pared by 3 bases and J by 7 bases, with 15 bases between. The CDR3 has 14 amino acids. CDR3 nucleotides: TGTGCCAGCAGTGAGGTCAGGACGGGGGGTGGCTACACCTTC. Translating gives CASSEVRTGGGYTF.